These 18 T cell receptor beta chains came from one sample sequenced in a study of identifying expanded T cells in peripheral blood. Libraries were prepared by immunoSEQ multiplex PCR; TCRdb keeps only in-frame clonotypes and omits some of them. Of fewer than 85,000 clones in the sample, roughly 86% were seen once. Sequenced: blood. The receptor source for this set is a person between 18 and 75 years old in good health.

V and J are TRBV29-1 and TRBJ2-3; 11 bases map to TRBD2. The V gene's germline CDR1 is SQVTM and CDR2 ANQGSEA. With 4 bases clipped from V and 5 bases from J, the junction kept 5 bases outside the gene matches. The length of the CDR3 is 14 residues. Written as DNA, the CDR3 is TGCAGCGTTGGGATAGCGGGAGGGGGAGATACGCAGTATTTT. This sequence encodes CSVGIAGGGDTQYF.

The chain has TRBV4-1 and TRBJ2-7, with D tentatively TRBD2 (6 bases). The CDR3 totals 19 residues. V shed 0 bases and J shed 7 bases, with 28 bases lying between them. Looked up from germline, CDR1 is MGHRA and CDR2 is YSYEKL. The CDR3 nucleotides are TGCGCCAGCAGCCAAGATTCTTTGGCGCGGAGGGCCGGTCCTACGGAGCAGTACTTC. Its translation: CASSQDSLARRAGPTEQYF.

The V and J genes are TRBV4-1 and TRBJ2-7, with D maybe TRBD1 (6 bases). Trimming pared 0 bases from V and 3 bases from J, leaving 15 bases between. CDR3 size: 16 residues. CDR1 is MGHRA and CDR2 is YSYEKL in the germline V gene. For the CDR3, the DNA is TGCGCCAGCAGCCAAGAATACAGGGCGACGGGCTACGAGCAGTACTTC. Protein sequence: CASSQEYRATGYEQYF.

V is TRBV7-6 and J is TRBJ2-3, with 12 nucleotides matching TRBD2. The germline CDR1 and CDR2 sequences are SGHVS and FNYEAQ. Unmatched junction bases numbered 6, after V lost 0 bases and J lost 5 bases. The CDR3 is 17 residues long. CDR3 residues: CASSLAWLAGGRDTQYF. CDR3 nucleotide sequence: TGTGCCAGCAGCTTAGCTTGGCTAGCGGGAGGGAGAGATACGCAGTATTTT.

The V and J genes are TRBV9 and TRBJ2-7; D might be TRBD2 (7 bases). The germline V and J ends were trimmed by 2 bases and 0 bases, with 12 bases remaining between them. Per the germline V gene, CDR1 is SGDLS and CDR2 is YYNGEE. The CDR3 totals 15 residues. DNA of the CDR3: TGTGCCAGCAGCGTTGGCGGGGGCAACTCCTACGAGCAGTACTTC. Residues: CASSVGGGNSYEQYF. The full variable domain, rest sourced from reference TRBV9 and TRBJ2-7, is DSGVTQTPKHLITATGQRVTLRCSPRSGDLSVYWYQQSLDQGLQFLIQYYNGEERAKGNILERFSAQQFPDLHSELNLSSLELGDSALYFCASSVGGGNSYEQYFGPGTRLTVT.

The chain carries TRBV7-6 and TRBJ1-5; 9 bases line up with TRBD1. CDR1 and CDR2 from the germline V gene are SGHVS and FNYEAQ. This CDR3 region has 15 residues. V shed 5 bases, J shed 3 bases, and the junction held 5 bases outside the gene matches. Here the CDR3 reads CASSPGQGTNQPQHF. DNA for the CDR3: TGTGCCAGCAGCCCCGGACAGGGGACCAATCAGCCCCAGCATTTT.

V usage is TRBV15 and J usage is TRBJ2-7; TRBD1 aligns across 8 bases. Germline V gene data show CDR1 as LNHNV and CDR2 as YYDKDF (reference sequence). Trimming took 2 bases from V and 3 from J; bases not matched to a gene: 15. The CDR3 length is 18 residues. The CDR3 nucleotides are TGTGCCACCAGCAGAACAGGGGGGCCCTTCATGCCCATCTACGAGCAGTACTTC. Translated, it gives CATSRTGGPFMPIYEQYF. The entire variable domain, with the rest obtained from reference TRBV15 and TRBJ2-7, is as follows: DAMVIQNPRYQVTQFGKPVTLSCSQTLNHNVMYWYQQKSSQAPKLLFHYYDKDFNNEADTPDNFQSRRPNTSFCFLDIRSPGLGDTAMYLCATSRTGGPFMPIYEQYFGPGTRLTVT.

This clone was recorded only once. The rearrangement links TRBV10-3 to TRBJ1-1; D remains ambiguous. CDR3 length equals 12 residues. V was shortened by 2 bases and J by 3 bases, with 4 bases between the two germline ends. Germline loops: CDR1 ENHRY, CDR2 SYGVKD. The CDR3 DNA reads as TGTGCCATCAGTGAGACATACACTGAAGCTTTCTTT. Its protein is CAISETYTEAFF.

The chain couples TRBV11-2 to TRBJ1-4; D may be TRBD1 (6 bases). V lost 5 bases to trimming and J lost 0 bases, with 22 bases between them. This CDR3 is built from 19 residues. Per the germline V gene, CDR1 is SGHAT and CDR2 is FQNNGV. The DNA of the CDR3 is TGTGCCAGCAGCCCCCAGACAGGCTACTCTTTACCAACTAATGAAAAACTGTTTTTT. Amino acid sequence: CASSPQTGYSLPTNEKLFF.

This clone was picked up one time. The rearrangement links TRBV7-3 to TRBJ2-3; D call uncertain. The germline V gene encodes CDR1 SGHTA and CDR2 FQGTGA. The CDR3 is 12 amino acids. The ends were cut back, 3 bases at V and 3 bases at J, with 4 bases in the middle. The chain's CDR3 is CASSLGTDTQYF. The CDR3 nucleotides are TGTGCCAGCAGCTTGGGGACAGATACGCAGTATTTT.

The chain employs TRBV11-3 and TRBJ2-1, with 7 positions matching TRBD1. The CDR3 runs to 15 residues. The germline V gene has CDR1 SGHNT and CDR2 YENEEA. Trimming removed 2 bases from V and 8 bases from J; junction bases left unmatched: 9. CDR3 loop: CASSLQKTGYHEQFF. DNA of the CDR3: TGTGCCAGCAGCTTACAGAAGACAGGGTATCATGAGCAGTTCTTC.

The chain employs TRBV4-3 and TRBJ1-2; 7 nucleotides agree with TRBD1. The CDR3 has 14 residues. The V and J ends lost 1 base and 4 bases, in that order; junction bases with no gene match: 3. Germline lookup yields CDR1 LGHNA and CDR2 YSLEER. In nucleotides, the CDR3 is TGCGCCAGCAGCCAAGGACAGGGATCCTATGGCTACACCTTC. Translating it yields CASSQGQGSYGYTF.

The V call is TRBV19, the J call TRBJ2-5; 8 bases map to TRBD2. The CDR3 consists of 13 residues. The trim removed 6 bases at V and 5 bases at J, leaving 5 bases unmatched. Germline V lookup: CDR1 LNHDA, CDR2 SQIVND (reference sequence). The CDR3 sequence: CASSWTSRETQYF. In nucleotides, the CDR3 is TGTGCCAGTAGCTGGACTAGCCGGGAGACCCAGTACTTC. The variable domain in full, with the rest retrieved from reference TRBV19 and TRBJ2-5, is DGGITQSPKYLFRKEGQNVTLSCEQNLNHDAMYWYRQDPGQGLRLIYYSQIVNDFQKGDIAEGYSVSREKKESFPLTVTSAQKNPTAFYLCASSWTSRETQYFGPGTRLLVL.

The chain employs TRBV7-6 and TRBJ2-7; TRBD1 or TRBD2 may be the D gene (7 bases each). CDR1 is SGHVS and CDR2 is FNYEAQ in the germline V gene. Trimming left V 5 bases short and J 3 bases short, with 11 bases between. CDR3 length equals 13 residues. DNA of the CDR3: TGTGCCAGCAGCCCAGGGGGGGTCTACGAGCAGTACTTC. Translated, it gives CASSPGGVYEQYF.

V and J are TRBV19 and TRBJ2-2; perhaps TRBD2 as D (5 bases). The germline V gene has CDR1 LNHDA and CDR2 SQIVND (reference sequence). Trimming pared 3 bases from V and 2 bases from J, leaving 10 bases between. CDR3 size: 15 residues. Here the CDR3 reads CASSIRDFNTGELFF. CDR3 in DNA: TGTGCCAGTAGTATCCGGGATTTCAACACCGGGGAGCTGTTTTTT.

This clone turned up a few times. The chain is built from TRBV5-6 and TRBJ2-1, with 9 nucleotides matching TRBD1. The V segment lost 4 bases and the J segment 4 bases; nucleotides outside the gene matches: 15. Germline V lookup: CDR1 SGHDT, CDR2 YYEEEE. The CDR3 runs 18 residues. The CDR3 is CASSTGVGTGLGYNEQFF. DNA of the CDR3: TGTGCCAGCAGCACTGGGGTCGGGACAGGGCTCGGTTACAATGAGCAGTTCTTC.

The rearrangement uses TRBV5-1 and TRBJ1-1, with D unresolved. Germline assignment: CDR1 SGHRS and CDR2 YFSETQ. Trimming pared 2 bases from V and 1 base from J, leaving 12 bases between. The CDR3 covers 15 residues. CDR3 loop: CASSFMVGQNTEAFF. The CDR3 DNA reads as TGCGCCAGCAGCTTTATGGTTGGGCAGAACACTGAAGCTTTCTTT. The full variable domain, its missing parts supplied by reference TRBV5-1 and TRBJ1-1, is KAGVTQTPRYLIKTRGQQVTLSCSPISGHRSVSWYQQTPGQGLQFLFEYFSETQRNKGNFPGRFSGRQFSNSRSEMNVSTLELGDSALYLCASSFMVGQNTEAFFGQGTRLTVV.

This clone showed up just a few times. The V call is TRBV5-4, the J call TRBJ2-7, with D possibly called TRBD1 or TRBD2 (5 bases each). This CDR3 contains 17 residues. Germline CDR1 and CDR2: SGHNT and YYREEE (reference sequence). V was pared by 3 bases and J by 2 bases, with 21 bases between. The CDR3: CASSSKEGRKPTYEQYF. The CDR3 DNA reads TGTGCCAGCAGCTCAAAAGAGGGGCGGAAGCCGACCTACGAGCAGTACTTC. The variable domain in full, with the rest retrieved from reference TRBV5-4 and TRBJ2-7, is ETGVTQSPTHLIKTRGQQVTLRCSSQSGHNTVSWYQQALGQGPQFIFQYYREEENGRGNFPPRFSGLQFPNYSSELNVNALELDDSALYLCASSSKEGRKPTYEQYFGPGTRLTVT.